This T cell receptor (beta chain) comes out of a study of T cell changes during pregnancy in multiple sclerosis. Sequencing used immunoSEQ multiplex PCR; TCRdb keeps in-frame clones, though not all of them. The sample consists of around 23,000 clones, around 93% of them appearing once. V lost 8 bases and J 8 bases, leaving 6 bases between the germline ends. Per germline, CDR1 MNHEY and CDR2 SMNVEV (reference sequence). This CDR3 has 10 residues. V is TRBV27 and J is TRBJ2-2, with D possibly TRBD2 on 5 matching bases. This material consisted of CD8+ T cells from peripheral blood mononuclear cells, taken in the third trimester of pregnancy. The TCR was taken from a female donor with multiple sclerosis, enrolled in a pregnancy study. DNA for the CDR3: TGTGCCAGCGGGAGAGGGGAGCTGTTTTTT. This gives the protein CASGRGELFF.